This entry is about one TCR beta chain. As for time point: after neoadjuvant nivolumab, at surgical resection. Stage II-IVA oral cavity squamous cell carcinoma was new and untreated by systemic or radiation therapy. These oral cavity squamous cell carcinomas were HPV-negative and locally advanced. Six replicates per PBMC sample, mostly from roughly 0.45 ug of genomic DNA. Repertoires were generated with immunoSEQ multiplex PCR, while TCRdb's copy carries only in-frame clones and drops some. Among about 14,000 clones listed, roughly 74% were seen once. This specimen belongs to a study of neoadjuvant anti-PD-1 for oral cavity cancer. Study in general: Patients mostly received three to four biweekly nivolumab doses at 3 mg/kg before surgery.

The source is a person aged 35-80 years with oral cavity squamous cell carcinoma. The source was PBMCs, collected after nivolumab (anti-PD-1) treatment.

The CDR3 coding sequence is TGCAGCGTTGAATGGGCAAACTCCTACGAGCAGTACTTC. It specifies CSVEWANSYEQYF. The chain carries TRBV29-1 and TRBJ2-7; D unresolved. Germline V gene data show CDR1 as SQVTM and CDR2 as ANQGSEA. The CDR3 sequence is 13 residues long. V was pared by 2 bases and J by 0 bases, with 8 bases between.